This TCR beta chain appears in the sequencing data of a study of identical twins. Regarding the study as a whole: Among beta out-of-frame sequences, excess sharing between twins appeared weaker. The study reached conclusions through statistical analysis that was cross-sectional, not following the same donors.

The CDR3 covers 15 residues. Between the trimmed V and J ends, which lost 6 bases and 0 bases, there was a span of 12 bases. Germline V gene lookup returns CDR1 SGHTA and CDR2 FQGNSA. Template switching created a universal primer site, and the cDNA included unique molecular identifiers. MiXCR, run by TCRdb on the 5' RACE reads, gives a single entry per CDR3 protein. The sample has around 1.7 million distinct CDR3 sequences, 25% to 35% seen once. Healthy Caucasians supplied all donations. This clonotype was recorded a few times. Its matching antigen is unknown. The rearrangement links TRBV7-2 to TRBJ2-1; TRBD2 might be the D (5 bases). This clonotype was sampled from a newborn girl in good health. Material: cord blood. The CDR3 sequence is CASRYTSSSYNEQFF. CDR3 sequence (DNA): TGTGCCAGCAGATACACTAGTAGCTCCTACAATGAGCAGTTCTTC.